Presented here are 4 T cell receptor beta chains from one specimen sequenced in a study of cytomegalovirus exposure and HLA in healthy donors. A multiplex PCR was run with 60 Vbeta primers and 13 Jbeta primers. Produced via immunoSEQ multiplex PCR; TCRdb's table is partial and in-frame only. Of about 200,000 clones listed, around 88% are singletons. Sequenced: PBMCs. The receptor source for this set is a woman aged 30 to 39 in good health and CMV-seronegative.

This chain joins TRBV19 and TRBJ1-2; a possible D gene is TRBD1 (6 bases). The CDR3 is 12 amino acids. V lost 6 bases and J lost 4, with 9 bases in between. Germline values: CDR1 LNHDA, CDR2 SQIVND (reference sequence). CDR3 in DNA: TGTGCCAGTAGCGGCAGGGGCTATGGCTACACCTTC. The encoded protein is CASSGRGYGYTF.

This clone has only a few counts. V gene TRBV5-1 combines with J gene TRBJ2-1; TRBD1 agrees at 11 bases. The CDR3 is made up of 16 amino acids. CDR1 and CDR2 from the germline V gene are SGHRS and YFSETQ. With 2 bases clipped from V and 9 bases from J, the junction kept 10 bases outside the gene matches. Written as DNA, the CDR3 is TGCGCCAGCAGCTTCTTGACAGGACAGGGGGCGGGTGAGCAGTTCTTC. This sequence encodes CASSFLTGQGAGEQFF.

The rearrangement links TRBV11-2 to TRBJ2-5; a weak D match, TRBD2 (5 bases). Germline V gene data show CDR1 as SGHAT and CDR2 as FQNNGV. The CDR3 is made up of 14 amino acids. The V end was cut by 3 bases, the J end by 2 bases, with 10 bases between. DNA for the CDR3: TGTGCCAGCAGCTTGGCGGGCGGTCAAGAGACCCAGTACTTC. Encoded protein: CASSLAGGQETQYF.

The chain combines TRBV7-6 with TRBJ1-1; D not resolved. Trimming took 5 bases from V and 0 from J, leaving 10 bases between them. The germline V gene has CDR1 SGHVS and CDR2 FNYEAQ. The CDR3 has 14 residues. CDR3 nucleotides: TGTGCCAGCAGCCCGGGAAAGTTGAACACTGAAGCTTTCTTT. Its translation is CASSPGKLNTEAFF.